The 2 T cell receptor beta chains below were found in one sample sequenced in a study of sequential checkpoint blockade in melanoma. The treatment was: randomized to nivolumab then ipilimumab (arm A) or the reverse (arm B). Clones were read by immunoSEQ multiplex PCR, and TCRdb kept only the in-frame ones, dropping some. The sample holds 9,000 to 9,500 clones, approximately 25% seen once. The material was tumor tissue (inferred from file names), obtained from a patient given nivolumab and ipilimumab in sequence. These receptors were collected from a human donor with melanoma.

On this clone: Sequence at one end of the junction differs from germline and may be a read error. The chain couples TRBV7-6 to TRBJ1-1; TRBD1 matches 8 bases. The CDR3 spans 16 residues. The V gene's germline CDR1 is SGHVS and CDR2 FNYEAQ. CDR3 loop: CVSSLFRTGIDTEAFF. The DNA for the CDR3 is TGTGTCAGCAGCTTATTTAGGACAGGGATCGACACTGAAGCTTTCTTT.

By frequency in the sample, this clone is large. This chain uses TRBV15 with TRBJ1-1; tentative D call: TRBD1 (5 bases). The CDR3 is 15 amino acids. Per the germline V gene, CDR1 is LNHNV and CDR2 is YYDKDF (reference sequence). Trimming shortened V by 0 bases and J by 6 bases, and 14 bases separated the two germline ends. In DNA form, the CDR3 reads TGTGCCACCAGCAGAGATATGGGGACGGGGTCTGAAGCTTTCTTT. Residues: CATSRDMGTGSEAFF. Filled out from reference TRBV15 and TRBJ1-1, the complete variable domain reads DAMVIQNPRYQVTQFGKPVTLSCSQTLNHNVMYWYQQKSSQAPKLLFHYYDKDFNNEADTPDNFQSRRPNTSFCFLDIRSPGLGDTAMYLCATSRDMGTGSEAFFGQGTRLTVV.